The next 30 T cell receptor beta chains were all read from a single sample in a study of blood T cell repertoires in COVID-19. Method: immunoSEQ multiplex PCR; TCRdb's copy keeps in-frame clones and lacks some. The repertoire holds a few hundred thousand clones, with around 80% as singletons. Material: peripheral blood. These receptors were collected from a middle-aged man who had recovered from COVID-19.

A single count supports this clone. The chain carries TRBV6-5 and TRBJ2-5; weak D call: TRBD2 (6 bases). V was shortened by 6 bases and J by 4 bases, with 12 bases between the two germline ends. The CDR3 contains 13 residues. Germline assignment: CDR1 MNHEY and CDR2 SVGAGI. The CDR3, as DNA: TGTGCCAGCAGCAGGCAGGGAGGAGAGACCCAGTACTTC. Translation gives CASSRQGGETQYF.

The V gene is TRBV2, the J gene TRBJ2-1; D possibly corresponds to TRBD1 (5 bases). In germline, CDR1 is SNHLY, CDR2 FYNNEI. V gave up 8 bases and J gave up 4 bases, with 15 bases separating them. CDR3 length: 14 residues. In DNA, the CDR3 is TGTGCCAGCTGGACGCAGGGTCAATACAATGAGCAGTTCTTC. Amino acid sequence: CASWTQGQYNEQFF.

The rearrangement uses TRBV9 and TRBJ2-7; 7 bases match TRBD2. The trim removed 2 bases at V and 2 bases at J, leaving 7 bases unmatched. The CDR3 extends over 15 amino acids. CDR1 and CDR2 from the germline V gene are SGDLS and YYNGEE. The CDR3 reads CASSVSPGGPYEQYF. CDR3 coding DNA: TGTGCCAGCAGCGTGTCCCCGGGGGGTCCCTACGAGCAGTACTTC.

The rearrangement links TRBV4-1 to TRBJ1-5; 8 positions match TRBD1. CDR1 and CDR2 (germline): MGHRA, YSYEKL. The CDR3 has 16 residues. The V and J ends lost 4 bases and 2 bases, in that order; junction bases with no gene match: 7. The CDR3 loop is CASSRVPGQGNQPQHF. DNA for the CDR3: TGCGCCAGCAGCCGGGTCCCGGGACAGGGCAATCAGCCCCAGCATTTT.

This sequence joins TRBV4-1 and TRBJ2-1, with 9 bases aligning to TRBD1. The CDR3 covers 16 residues. With 0 bases clipped from V and 7 bases from J, the junction kept 7 bases outside the gene matches. Germline values: CDR1 MGHRA, CDR2 YSYEKL. The CDR3 reads CASSQDWAQGANEQFF. The CDR3, as DNA: TGCGCCAGCAGCCAAGATTGGGCACAGGGGGCGAATGAGCAGTTCTTC.

This clone was picked up one time. The chain uses TRBV5-4 and TRBJ2-3; 10 bases agree with TRBD2. J gave up 6 bases and V 2 bases, and 9 bases lay outside the gene matches. This CDR3 is built from 16 residues. Germline values: CDR1 SGHNT, CDR2 YYREEE (reference sequence). CDR3 residues: CASSFPQRGGRDTQYF. CDR3 bases: TGTGCCAGCAGCTTCCCACAGCGGGGGGGCAGGGATACGCAGTATTTT.

The CDR3 sequence: CASRKEATRSYEQYF. CDR3 coding DNA: TGTGCCAGCAGAAAGGAGGCTACTCGCTCCTACGAGCAGTACTTC. This sequence joins TRBV11-2 and TRBJ2-7, with D possibly matching TRBD2 (5 bases). V was pared by 6 bases and J by 0 bases, with 15 bases between. The CDR3 is 15 amino acids. The germline CDR1 and CDR2 sequences are SGHAT and FQNNGV.

The rearrangement uses TRBV11-2 and TRBJ1-1; 8 bases match TRBD1. The CDR3 length is 14 residues. The J segment lost 5 bases and the V segment lost 7 bases, leaving 9 bases of the junction unmatched. The germline gives CDR1 SGHAT, CDR2 FQNNGV. CDR3 nucleotide sequence: TGTGCCAGCATTGCAACAGGGGGTCGGACTGAAGCTTTCTTT. It encodes CASIATGGRTEAFF.

This chain connects TRBV15 to TRBJ2-5; D is unclear. Between the trimmed V and J ends, which lost 4 bases and 0 bases, there was a span of 6 bases. The CDR3 sequence is 13 residues long. Germline V gene lookup returns CDR1 LNHNV and CDR2 YYDKDF (reference sequence). The DNA of the CDR3 is TGTGCCACCAGCATTTCCTACCAAGAGACCCAGTACTTC. Encoded protein: CATSISYQETQYF.

The V gene is TRBV10-3, the J gene TRBJ2-7, with 9 positions matching TRBD2. CDR3 length equals 13 residues. The V gene end was trimmed by 5 bases and the J gene end by 4 bases; junction bases not matched to a gene: 3. Per the germline V gene, CDR1 is ENHRY and CDR2 is SYGVKD. CDR3 sequence: CAISKGLAYEQYF. The CDR3 nucleotides read TGTGCCATCAGTAAGGGACTAGCTTACGAGCAGTACTTC.

The chain links TRBV6-5 to TRBJ1-1; TRBD1 might be the D (6 bases). V gave up 6 bases and J gave up 5 bases, with 16 bases separating them. CDR3 length: 14 residues. Looked up from germline, CDR1 is MNHEY and CDR2 is SVGAGI. CDR3 bases: TGTGCCAGCAGGGGGGCTGGGGGTATTACTGAAGCTTTCTTT. Its protein is CASRGAGGITEAFF.

This clone was seen a single time. This chain links TRBV4-3 with TRBJ1-1; D gene uncertain. Trimming left V 0 bases short and J 10 bases short, with 12 bases between. This CDR3 has 13 residues. Germline loops: CDR1 LGHNA, CDR2 YSLEER. In DNA form, the CDR3 reads TGCGCCAGCAGCCAAGATAATGAGGGTGTAGCTTTCTTT. Translated, it gives CASSQDNEGVAFF.

This clone was counted once. The chain links TRBV5-1 to TRBJ1-4; D perhaps matches TRBD1 (5 bases). The CDR3 runs 14 residues. Germline CDR1 reads SGHRS; CDR2 reads YFSETQ. The V and J ends lost 3 bases and 5 bases respectively, with 11 bases between them. As DNA, the CDR3 is TGCGCCAGCAGCTCCAGGGTCCCCAATGAAAAACTGTTTTTT. Encoded protein: CASSSRVPNEKLFF.

The chain carries TRBV5-1 and TRBJ2-1, with TRBD2 matching over 14 bases. This CDR3 spans 18 amino acids. Germline V lookup: CDR1 SGHRS, CDR2 YFSETQ. The junction had 6 bases not matched to a gene; V was cut back by 4 bases and J by 0 bases. The CDR3 protein is CASSLRGTSGSSYNEQFF. The CDR3 DNA reads as TGCGCCAGCAGCCTGAGAGGGACTAGCGGGAGCTCCTACAATGAGCAGTTCTTC.

As regards this clone: In the same sample, other DNA sequences code for this CDR3. V usage is TRBV5-1 and J usage is TRBJ1-4; TRBD1 agrees at 7 bases. This CDR3 is built from 13 residues. The germline CDR1 and CDR2 sequences are SGHRS and YFSETQ. Germline trimming cut 4 bases from V and 6 bases from J; bases unmatched to any gene: 3. CDR3 bases: TGCGCCAGCAGCCGAACAGGGGATGAAAAACTGTTTTTT. This codes for CASSRTGDEKLFF. The whole variable domain, remainder taken from reference TRBV5-1 and TRBJ1-4, is KAGVTQTPRYLIKTRGQQVTLSCSPISGHRSVSWYQQTPGQGLQFLFEYFSETQRNKGNFPGRFSGRQFSNSRSEMNVSTLELGDSALYLCASSRTGDEKLFFGSGTQLSVL.

This chain uses TRBV12-5 with TRBJ2-3; 11 bases are a match to TRBD2. The CDR3 loop spans 14 amino acids. Per the germline V gene, CDR1 is LGHNT and CDR2 is FRNRAP. The V and J ends lost 7 bases and 4 bases, in that order; junction bases with no gene match: 4. The DNA of the CDR3 is TGTGCTAGTGTTTTAGCGGGGGGGGCAGATACGCAGTATTTT. It yields the protein CASVLAGGADTQYF.

V is TRBV2 and J is TRBJ2-5; the D gene is possibly TRBD1 (5 bases). V shed 6 bases and J shed 1 base, with 12 bases lying between them. Germline V gene data show CDR1 as SNHLY and CDR2 as FYNNEI. The CDR3 sequence is 14 residues long. The CDR3 sequence is CASRKRQFQETQYF. The CDR3 nucleotides are TGTGCCAGCAGGAAAAGACAGTTCCAAGAGACCCAGTACTTC.

V usage is TRBV9 and J usage is TRBJ1-6; 8 bases are shared with TRBD1. The CDR3 covers 16 residues. The junction had 8 bases not matched to a gene; V was cut back by 4 bases and J by 5 bases. Germline CDR1 reads SGDLS; CDR2 reads YYNGEE. CDR3 in amino acids: CASSPHATGDNSPLHF. The CDR3 DNA sequence: TGTGCCAGCAGCCCCCACGCGACAGGGGATAATTCACCCCTCCACTTT.

This clone showed up just a few times. The chain joins TRBV27 to TRBJ1-6; a weak D match, TRBD1 (5 bases). CDR1 and CDR2 (germline): MNHEY, SMNVEV (reference sequence). V was shortened by 6 bases and J by 10 bases, with 16 bases between the two germline ends. The CDR3 sequence is 14 residues long. For the CDR3, the DNA is TGTGCCAGCAGCCACAGGTCTTGGGAATCACCCCTCCACTTT. Its translation: CASSHRSWESPLHF.

The V call is TRBV5-1, the J call TRBJ1-3; D possibly corresponds to TRBD1 (6 bases). Trimming stripped 4 bases from V and 3 bases from J, with 20 bases between. The CDR3 totals 17 residues. The germline V gene encodes CDR1 SGHRS and CDR2 YFSETQ. CDR3 sequence: CASSPLAGGAGGNTIYF. For the CDR3, the DNA is TGCGCCAGCAGCCCACTTGCGGGGGGCGCAGGTGGAAACACCATATATTTT.

CDR3 bases: TGTGCCAGCAGCTTCGGCGGGGGCTACAATGAGCAGTTCTTC. Amino acids: CASSFGGGYNEQFF. J is TRBJ2-1 and V is TRBV11-3; TRBD2 matches 7 bases. J was trimmed by 3 bases and V by 3 bases; bases with no gene match: 2. The CDR3 length is 14 residues. Germline V CDR1 and CDR2: SGHNT, YENEEA.

This clone was detected a few times. The chain carries TRBV28 and TRBJ1-5, with D perhaps TRBD1 (6 bases). V was cut by 3 bases and J by 4 bases, with 13 bases left in between. There are 15 residues in the CDR3. Germline CDR1 reads MDHEN; CDR2 reads SYDVKM. The chain's CDR3 is CASSFGQPSNQPQHF. CDR3 in DNA: TGTGCCAGCAGTTTCGGACAGCCTTCTAATCAGCCCCAGCATTTT.

This clone was seen only once. V and J are TRBV19 and TRBJ2-1; 9 bases match TRBD1. This CDR3 contains 14 residues. Germline V gene sequence: CDR1 LNHDA, CDR2 SQIVND (reference sequence). V lost 5 bases to trimming and J lost 5 bases; unmatched junction nucleotides: 4. The CDR3 is CASSFGTGNNEQFF. For the CDR3, the DNA is TGTGCCAGTAGTTTTGGGACAGGGAACAATGAGCAGTTCTTC.

The V gene is TRBV19, the J gene TRBJ2-1; 7 bases agree with TRBD2. The CDR3 is 13 residues long. The V segment lost 9 bases and the J segment 2 bases; nucleotides outside the gene matches: 4. Looked up from germline, CDR1 is LNHDA and CDR2 is SQIVND (reference sequence). The CDR3, as DNA: TGTGCCAGCGCGGGAGTCCCCTACAATGAGCAGTTCTTC. It yields the protein CASAGVPYNEQFF.

V is TRBV5-1 and J is TRBJ2-3, with 8 nucleotides matching TRBD2. The CDR3 consists of 16 residues. Unmatched junction bases numbered 6, after V lost 3 bases and J lost 0 bases. Germline V CDR1 and CDR2: SGHRS, YFSETQ. The CDR3 reads CASSSGPSGSTDTQYF. The CDR3 DNA sequence: TGCGCCAGCAGCTCGGGGCCTAGCGGGAGCACAGATACGCAGTATTTT.

V usage is TRBV9 and J usage is TRBJ1-2; TRBD1 is a possible D gene (6 bases). V was cut by 1 base and J by 6 bases, with 19 bases left in between. There are 16 residues in the CDR3. The V gene's germline CDR1 is SGDLS and CDR2 YYNGEE. The CDR3 reads CASSVSGFRGMDGYTF. In DNA, the CDR3 is TGTGCCAGCAGCGTAAGCGGTTTCAGGGGAATGGATGGCTACACCTTC.

J is TRBJ2-2 and V is TRBV5-1, with 13 positions matching TRBD2. The V and J ends lost 8 bases and 3 bases, in that order; junction bases with no gene match: 13. This CDR3 comprises 18 residues. Germline V CDR1 and CDR2: SGHRS, YFSETQ. For the CDR3, the DNA is TGCGCCAGTCACGAGGGACTAGCGGGATTTGGGGACACCGGGGAGCTGTTTTTT. Its protein product is CASHEGLAGFGDTGELFF.

The rearrangement links TRBV6-6 to TRBJ1-5; maybe TRBD1 (6 bases). V lost 2 bases and J lost 0, with 11 bases in between. CDR3 length equals 16 residues. The V gene's germline CDR1 is MNHNY and CDR2 SVGAGI (reference sequence). The CDR3 protein is CASSYQGQSSNQPQHF. The CDR3 nucleotides read TGTGCCAGCAGTTACCAAGGACAGTCTAGCAATCAGCCCCAGCATTTT.

The rearrangement joins TRBV7-8 to TRBJ2-7; 8 bases line up with TRBD2. V was clipped by 7 bases and J by 2 bases; unmatched bases: 13. This CDR3 comprises 16 residues. Per germline, CDR1 SGHVS and CDR2 FQNEAQ. The CDR3 protein is CASKPGWGRGAYEQYF. DNA of the CDR3: TGTGCCAGCAAACCGGGCTGGGGGCGGGGGGCCTACGAGCAGTACTTC.

This clone was observed once. This chain connects TRBV4-3 to TRBJ1-5; D call uncertain. The CDR3 consists of 14 residues. V was pared by 4 bases and J by 6 bases, with 13 bases between. The V gene's germline CDR1 is LGHNA and CDR2 YSLEER. The CDR3 is CASSLVGEGQPQHF. The CDR3, as DNA: TGCGCCAGCAGCCTCGTCGGGGAGGGTCAGCCCCAGCATTTT.